This TCR beta chain was observed in a study of radiotherapy plus CTLA-4 blockade in lung cancer. The CDR3 runs 16 residues. The trim removed 1 base at V and 4 bases at J, leaving 3 bases unmatched. In germline, CDR1 is LGHNT, CDR2 FRNRAP. The method was immunoSEQ multiplex PCR; TCRdb's version includes in-frame clones alone and lacks a portion of them. The profile shows 50,000 to 60,000 clones, approximately 82% of them singletons. V and J are TRBV12-5 and TRBJ2-3; TRBD2 matches at 12 bases. This TCR was recovered from a human donor with non-small cell lung cancer whose response to radiotherapy plus ipilimumab could not be evaluated. The source material was peripheral blood, sampled from a patient treated with radiotherapy plus ipilimumab. In nucleotides, the CDR3 is TGTGCTAGTGGTTTGGGACTAGCGGGGGTCTCAGATACGCAGTATTTT. Its protein is CASGLGLAGVSDTQYF.